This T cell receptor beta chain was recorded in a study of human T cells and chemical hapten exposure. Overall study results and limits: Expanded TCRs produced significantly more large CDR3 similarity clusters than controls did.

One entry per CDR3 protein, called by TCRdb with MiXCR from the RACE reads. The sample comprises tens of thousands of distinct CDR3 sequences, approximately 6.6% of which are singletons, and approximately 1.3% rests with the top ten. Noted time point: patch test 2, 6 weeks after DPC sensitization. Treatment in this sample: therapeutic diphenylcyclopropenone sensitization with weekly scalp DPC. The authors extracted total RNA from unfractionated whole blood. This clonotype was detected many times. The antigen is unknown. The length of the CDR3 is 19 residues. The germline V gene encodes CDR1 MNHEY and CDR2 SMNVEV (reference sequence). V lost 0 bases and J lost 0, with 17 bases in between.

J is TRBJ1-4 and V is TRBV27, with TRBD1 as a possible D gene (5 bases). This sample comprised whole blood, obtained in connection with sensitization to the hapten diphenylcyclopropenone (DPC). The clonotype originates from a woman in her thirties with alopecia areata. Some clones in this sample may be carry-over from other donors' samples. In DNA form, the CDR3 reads TGTGCCAGCAGTTTATCTACCCCCCGGTCGGGGGCAACTAATGAAAAACTGTTTTTT. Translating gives CASSLSTPRSGATNEKLFF.